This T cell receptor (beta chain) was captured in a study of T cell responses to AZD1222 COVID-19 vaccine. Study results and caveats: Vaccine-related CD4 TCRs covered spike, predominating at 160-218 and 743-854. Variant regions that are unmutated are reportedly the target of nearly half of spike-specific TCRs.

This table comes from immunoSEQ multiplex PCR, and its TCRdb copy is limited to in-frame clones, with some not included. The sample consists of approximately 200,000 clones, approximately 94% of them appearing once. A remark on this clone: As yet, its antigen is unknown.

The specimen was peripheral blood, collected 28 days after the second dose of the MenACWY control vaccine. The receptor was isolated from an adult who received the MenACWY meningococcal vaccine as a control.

The CDR3 sequence: CASSTNTGIKTQYF. The CDR3 nucleotides are TGTGCCAGCAGCACCAATACAGGGATAAAGACCCAGTACTTC. The chain has TRBV9 and TRBJ2-5; possibly TRBD1 for D (6 bases). Germline V gene data show CDR1 as SGDLS and CDR2 as YYNGEE. V was cut by 4 bases and J by 6 bases, with 16 bases left in between. The CDR3 consists of 14 residues.